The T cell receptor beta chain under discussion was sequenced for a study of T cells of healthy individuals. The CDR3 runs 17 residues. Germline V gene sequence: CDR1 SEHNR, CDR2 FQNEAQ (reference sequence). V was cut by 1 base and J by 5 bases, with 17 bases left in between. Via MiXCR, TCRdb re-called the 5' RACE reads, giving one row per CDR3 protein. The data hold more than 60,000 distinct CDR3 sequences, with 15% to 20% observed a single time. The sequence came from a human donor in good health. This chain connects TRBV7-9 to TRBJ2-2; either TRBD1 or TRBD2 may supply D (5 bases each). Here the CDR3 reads CASSLGGIGVETGELFF. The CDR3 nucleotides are TGTGCCAGCAGCTTAGGGGGGATAGGCGTCGAAACCGGGGAGCTGTTTTTT.